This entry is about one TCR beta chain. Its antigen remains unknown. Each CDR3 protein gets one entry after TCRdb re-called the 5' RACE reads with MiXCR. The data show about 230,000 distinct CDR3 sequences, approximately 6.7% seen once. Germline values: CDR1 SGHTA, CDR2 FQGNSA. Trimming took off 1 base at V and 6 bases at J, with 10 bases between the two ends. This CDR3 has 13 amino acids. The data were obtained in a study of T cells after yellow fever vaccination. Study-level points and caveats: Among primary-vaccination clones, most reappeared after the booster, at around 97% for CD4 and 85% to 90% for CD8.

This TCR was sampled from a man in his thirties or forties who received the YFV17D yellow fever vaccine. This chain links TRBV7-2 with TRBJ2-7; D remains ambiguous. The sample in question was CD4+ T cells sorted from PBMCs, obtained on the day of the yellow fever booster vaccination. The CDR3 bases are TGTGCCAGCAGCTTAGGGGTTAGGAGCGAGCAGTACTTC. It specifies CASSLGVRSEQYF.